Listed below are T cell receptor beta chains from one sample, sequenced in a study of T cells after posttransplantation cyclophosphamide. Assay: immunoSEQ multiplex PCR; the TCRdb copy retains only in-frame clones and omits some. The data show about 66,000 clones, about 94% seen once. Material: PBMCs. These receptors were obtained from a woman aged 25 to 39 in good health and a related stem cell transplant donor. Both conserved end residues are part of each CDR3. The D gene is left open where the match is weak. Clone size is stated in some rows and not others, as once, few, many or a class when expanded.

D gene,V gene,clone size,J gene,CDR3 protein,CDR3 DNA
TRBD1,TRBV5-4,few,TRBJ1-5,CASSTGGNQPQHF,TGTGCCAGCTCGACAGGGGGCAATCAGCCCCAGCATTTT
NA,TRBV5-1,NA,TRBJ2-3,CASSLVGGRSDTQYF,TGCGCCAGCAGCTTAGTGGGGGGGCGGTCAGATACGCAGTATTTT
NA,TRBV2,NA,TRBJ1-1,CASTPPGPQGTEAFF,TGTGCCAGCACCCCCCCGGGGCCCCAGGGAACTGAAGCTTTCTTT
NA,TRBV7-3,NA,TRBJ1-3,CASSPLPAGAPGNTIYF,TGTGCCAGCAGCCCACTTCCGGCGGGGGCGCCCGGAAACACCATATATTTT
TRBD2,TRBV6-5,NA,TRBJ2-3,CASTGGGGGSTQYF,TGTGCCAGCACCGGCGGCGGGGGGGGCAGCACGCAGTATTTT
NA,TRBV5-6,NA,TRBJ1-2,CASSLVTTARNTF,TGTGCCAGCAGCTTGGTGACAACCGCACGGAACACCTTC
TRBD1,TRBV6-4,NA,TRBJ1-2,CASSVDRGDGYTF,TGTGCCAGCAGTGTGGACAGGGGCGATGGCTACACCTTC
NA,TRBV5-8,NA,TRBJ1-2,CASSRDTDYGYTF,TGTGCCAGCAGTCGTGACACCGACTATGGCTACACCTTC
TRBD1,TRBV11-1,NA,TRBJ2-7,CASSSRTGSYEQYF,TGTGCCAGCAGCTCCCGGACAGGGTCCTACGAGCAGTACTTC
TRBD1,TRBV6-5,NA,TRBJ2-1,CASSPGTGGAYEQFF,TGTGCCAGCAGCCCGGGGACAGGGGGCGCATATGAGCAGTTCTTC
TRBD1,TRBV7-9,NA,TRBJ2-5,CASSGTGGVEETQYF,TGTGCCAGCAGCGGGACAGGTGGGGTAGAAGAGACCCAGTACTTC
NA,TRBV6-1,NA,TRBJ1-1,CASSRGHLGPEAFF,TGTGCCAGCAGCCGCGGACACCTGGGGCCTGAAGCTTTCTTT
TRBD1,TRBV19,NA,TRBJ2-7,CASSTHGQGKYYEQYF,TGTGCCAGTAGTACCCACGGACAGGGGAAGTATTACGAGCAGTACTTC
TRBD2,TRBV2,NA,TRBJ2-1,CASSGIAGGPYEQFF,TGTGCCAGCAGTGGGATAGCGGGGGGGCCCTATGAGCAGTTCTTC
TRBD1,TRBV5-1,NA,TRBJ1-4,CARSWGDRDNEKLFF,TGCGCCAGAAGCTGGGGGGACAGAGATAATGAAAAACTGTTTTTT
TRBD1,TRBV27,NA,TRBJ1-2,CASSGRGRNGYTF,TGTGCCAGCAGTGGCAGGGGGCGGAATGGCTACACCTTC
TRBD1,TRBV7-9,NA,TRBJ1-2,CASRRQGDGYTF,TGTGCCAGCAGGCGACAGGGGGATGGCTACACCTTC
TRBD2,TRBV4-2,few,TRBJ2-7,CASSQVSSGVSYEQYF,TGTGCCAGCAGCCAAGTTTCTAGCGGGGTGTCCTACGAGCAGTACTTC
NA,TRBV2,NA,TRBJ1-3,CASTRVRGNTIYF,TGTGCCAGCACCCGGGTACGGGGAAACACCATATATTTT
NA,TRBV7-3,NA,TRBJ1-1,CASSFRLGANTEAFF,TGTGCCAGCAGCTTCCGTTTGGGCGCGAACACTGAAGCTTTCTTT
TRBD2,TRBV30,once,TRBJ2-1,CAWSVGGLYNEQFF,TGTGCCTGGAGTGTGGGGGGGTTGTACAATGAGCAGTTCTTC
NA,TRBV30,NA,TRBJ1-3,CAWKASGNTIYF,TGTGCCTGGAAGGCATCAGGAAACACCATATATTTT
NA,TRBV11-2,NA,TRBJ1-5,CASSLAGGNQPQHF,TGTGCCAGCAGCTTAGCTGGAGGTAATCAGCCCCAGCATTTT